Below, 25 T cell receptor beta chains from the same sample are listed, as sequenced in a study of blood T cell repertoires in COVID-19. Generated by immunoSEQ multiplex PCR, the TCRdb table keeps only in-frame clones and is missing some. Among fewer than 300,000 clones, 75% to 95% were seen once, and the ten largest hold about 1.1%. What was sequenced was PBMCs or T cells enriched from blood (not recorded which). Receptors originate from a woman aged 30 to 39 who had recovered from COVID-19.

This clone was picked up many times. The chain uses TRBV28 and TRBJ2-7; 7 bases map to TRBD2. The germline V gene has CDR1 MDHEN and CDR2 SYDVKM. The V segment lost 10 bases and the J segment 3 bases; nucleotides outside the gene matches: 9. This CDR3 comprises 13 residues. CDR3 in amino acids: CAISGTNNYEQYF. The CDR3 DNA is TGTGCCATCTCCGGGACTAACAACTACGAGCAGTACTTC.

V gene TRBV30 combines with J gene TRBJ2-7, with a weak D call TRBD2 (5 bases). The CDR3 contains 15 residues. CDR1 and CDR2 from the germline V gene are GTSNPN and SVGIG (reference sequence). V lost 3 bases and J lost 5, with 20 bases in between. The CDR3 DNA reads as TGTGCCTGGAGGGGGAGACCTAGTAGCGTCCACGAGCAGTACTTC. It yields the protein CAWRGRPSSVHEQYF.

The CDR3 sequence is CASSENLAGVGELFF. The CDR3 DNA is TGTGCCAGCAGCGAAAATCTAGCGGGAGTCGGGGAGCTGTTTTTT. The chain employs TRBV7-2 and TRBJ2-2, with 10 bases lining up with TRBD2. V lost 5 bases to trimming and J lost 7 bases; unmatched junction nucleotides: 7. CDR1 is SGHTA and CDR2 is FQGNSA in the germline V gene. The CDR3 sequence is 15 residues long.

The chain couples TRBV9 to TRBJ2-1, with 11 bases aligning to TRBD2. The CDR3 has 14 amino acids. Germline CDR1 and CDR2: SGDLS and YYNGEE. V was pared by 4 bases and J by 7 bases, with 4 bases of the junction left unmatched. The CDR3 region is CASSPVAGGNEQFF. The CDR3 DNA reads as TGTGCCAGCAGCCCAGTAGCGGGAGGGAATGAGCAGTTCTTC. The entire variable domain, with the rest obtained from reference TRBV9 and TRBJ2-1, is as follows: DSGVTQTPKHLITATGQRVTLRCSPRSGDLSVYWYQQSLDQGLQFLIQYYNGEERAKGNILERFSAQQFPDLHSELNLSSLELGDSALYFCASSPVAGGNEQFFGPGTRLTVL.

The chain links TRBV6-5 to TRBJ2-3, with TRBD1 as a possible D gene (6 bases). The V end lost 8 bases, the J end lost 1 base, and 16 bases lay between the germline ends. Germline CDR1 is MNHEY and CDR2 is SVGAGI. This CDR3 is 15 amino acids long. The CDR3 coding sequence is TGTGCCAGCGGCAGGGGTCTTCAAGGCACAGATACGCAGTATTTT. Translated, it gives CASGRGLQGTDTQYF.

The V call is TRBV5-1, the J call TRBJ2-5, with unresolved D. Per germline, CDR1 SGHRS and CDR2 YFSETQ. Deletions cut 0 bases from V and 2 bases from J, with 5 bases between. This CDR3 contains 13 residues. CDR3 DNA: TGCGCCAGCAGCTTGGCGCAGCAAGAGACCCAGTACTTC. This encodes CASSLAQQETQYF.

V and J are TRBV5-4 and TRBJ2-1, with 8 bases that match TRBD2. CDR1 and CDR2 from the germline V gene are SGHNT and YYREEE (reference sequence). The CDR3 extends over 12 amino acids. Trimming at V came to 9 bases and at J to 8 bases, leaving 7 bases not matched to a gene. DNA for the CDR3: TGTGCCATCCAGAGCGGGAGCTATGAGCAGTTCTTC. Its translation: CAIQSGSYEQFF.

The genes are TRBV19 and TRBJ2-7; TRBD1 agrees at 10 bases. The CDR3 extends over 14 amino acids. Trimming removed 6 bases from V and 4 bases from J; junction bases left unmatched: 6. The germline V gene encodes CDR1 LNHDA and CDR2 SQIVND (reference sequence). CDR3 in DNA: TGTGCCAGTAGCCCCGGGACAGGGGTTTACGAGCAGTACTTC. It translates to CASSPGTGVYEQYF.

This sequence joins TRBV7-9 and TRBJ1-2; possibly TRBD1 for D (5 bases). This CDR3 region has 15 residues. CDR1 SEHNR and CDR2 FQNEAQ come from the germline V gene (reference sequence). V was trimmed by 2 bases and J by 3 bases, leaving 13 bases between them. The CDR3 is CASSLTTVRDYGYTF. The CDR3 DNA sequence: TGTGCCAGCAGCTTAACGACAGTACGGGACTATGGCTACACCTTC.

This chain connects TRBV6-5 to TRBJ2-7; perhaps TRBD1 as D (6 bases). Trimming cost V 4 bases and J 5 bases, with 18 bases left between them. Germline lookup yields CDR1 MNHEY and CDR2 SVGAGI. This CDR3 comprises 15 residues. The DNA for the CDR3 is TGTGCCAGCAGTTTGACAGGTCCCAGAGTCAACGAGCAGTACTTC. It codes for CASSLTGPRVNEQYF.

The gene calls are TRBV5-4 and TRBJ1-2; D call uncertain. CDR3 length equals 13 residues. Per germline, CDR1 SGHNT and CDR2 YYREEE (reference sequence). V dropped 0 bases and J dropped 7 bases, with 10 bases sitting between them. This CDR3 is CASSLDGISGYTF. CDR3 DNA: TGTGCCAGCAGCTTGGACGGGATTAGTGGCTACACCTTC. Full variable domain (rest looked up from reference TRBV5-4 and TRBJ1-2): ETGVTQSPTHLIKTRGQQVTLRCSSQSGHNTVSWYQQALGQGPQFIFQYYREEENGRGNFPPRFSGLQFPNYSSELNVNALELDDSALYLCASSLDGISGYTFGSGTRLTVV.

This chain joins TRBV2 and TRBJ2-7; 10 nucleotides line up with TRBD2. CDR1 and CDR2 from the germline V gene are SNHLY and FYNNEI. V gave up 2 bases and J gave up 4 bases; unmatched junction bases: 8. This CDR3 comprises 16 residues. CDR3 nucleotides: TGTGCCAGCAGTGAAAGGAGCGGGAGGGCCGTTTACGAGCAGTACTTC. It translates to CASSERSGRAVYEQYF.

There are a few counts of this clone. The gene calls are TRBV2 and TRBJ2-7; D might be TRBD1 (5 bases). The CDR3 runs 14 residues. V was shortened by 7 bases and J by 7 bases, with 20 bases between the two germline ends. Looked up from germline, CDR1 is SNHLY and CDR2 is FYNNEI. The CDR3 DNA follows: TGTGCCAGCACAACCAGGACCCTGGGGCGAGAGCAGTACTTC. Encoded protein: CASTTRTLGREQYF.

This rearrangement joins TRBV7-2 to TRBJ2-1, with TRBD2 as a possible D gene (6 bases). This CDR3 has 15 amino acids. The V gene lost 2 bases and the J gene lost 8 bases, with 16 bases spanning the gap. Germline values: CDR1 SGHTA, CDR2 FQGNSA. The CDR3 nucleotides are TGTGCCAGCAGCTTAACTCGCGGGAAAGGGGATGAGCAGTTCTTC. It specifies CASSLTRGKGDEQFF.

The chain has TRBV19 and TRBJ1-2; 7 bases match TRBD1. Germline CDR1 is LNHDA and CDR2 is SQIVND (reference sequence). V was clipped by 2 bases and J by 5 bases; unmatched bases: 8. This CDR3 region has 15 residues. The CDR3 region is CASSIRGTVYYGYTF. In nucleotides, the CDR3 is TGTGCCAGTAGTATACGGGGGACAGTATATTATGGCTACACCTTC. Drawing the rest from reference TRBV19 and TRBJ1-2, the complete variable domain is DGGITQSPKYLFRKEGQNVTLSCEQNLNHDAMYWYRQDPGQGLRLIYYSQIVNDFQKGDIAEGYSVSREKKESFPLTVTSAQKNPTAFYLCASSIRGTVYYGYTFGSGTRLTVV.

To note about this clone: Other DNA sequences in this sample translate to the same CDR3. V gene TRBV28 combines with J gene TRBJ1-5; D remains unclear. The CDR3 length is 12 residues. Germline CDR1 is MDHEN and CDR2 is SYDVKM. V lost 3 bases to trimming and J lost 4 bases, with 4 bases between them. In DNA, the CDR3 is TGTGCCAGCAGTTTCCCAAATCAGCCCCAGCATTTT. Translated: CASSFPNQPQHF.

The chain joins TRBV6-5 to TRBJ1-1, with D unclear. V was cut by 11 bases and J by 4 bases, with 14 bases left in between. The CDR3 has 12 amino acids. The germline V gene has CDR1 MNHEY and CDR2 SVGAGI. CDR3 residues: CASKLLGTEAFF. CDR3 in DNA: TGTGCCTCTAAACTTCTAGGCACTGAAGCTTTCTTT.

There are many counts of this clone. This chain links TRBV7-9 with TRBJ1-2; no clear D. Germline V gene sequence: CDR1 SEHNR, CDR2 FQNEAQ (reference sequence). V was shortened by 5 bases and J by 6 bases, with 13 bases between the two germline ends. This CDR3 spans 13 amino acids. The DNA for the CDR3 is TGTGCCAGCAGCCCCTCGGGTGCGGATGGCTACACCTTC. Translating gives CASSPSGADGYTF. Based on the CDR3 plus reference TRBV7-9 and TRBJ1-2, the full variable domain is DTGVSQNPRHKITKRGQNVTFRCDPISEHNRLYWYRQTLGQGPEFLTYFQNEAQLEKSRLLSDRFSAERPKGSFSTLEIQRTEQGDSAMYLCASSPSGADGYTFGSGTRLTVV.

This sequence joins TRBV24-1 and TRBJ1-4; 8 positions agree with TRBD1. Germline V CDR1 and CDR2: KGHDR, SFDVKD. This CDR3 region has 15 residues. V lost 3 bases, J lost 8 bases, and 7 bases stayed unmatched. The CDR3 loop reads CATSDHGQGREKLFF. The CDR3 nucleotides read TGTGCCACCAGTGATCACGGACAGGGACGCGAAAAACTGTTTTTT.

The rearrangement joins TRBV6-4 to TRBJ2-4; D may be TRBD2 (5 bases). The CDR3 is 13 residues long. Trimming took off 8 bases at V and 0 bases at J, with 8 bases between the two ends. Germline V gives CDR1 MRHNA, CDR2 SNTAGT. This CDR3 reads CASHGRAKNIQYF. For the CDR3, the DNA is TGTGCCAGCCATGGGAGAGCCAAAAACATTCAGTACTTC.

The J gene is TRBJ2-3, the V gene TRBV13, with 10 bases fitting TRBD2. The CDR3 has 16 residues. The trim removed 5 bases at V and 2 bases at J, leaving 7 bases unmatched. Per germline, CDR1 PRHDT and CDR2 FYEKMQ (reference sequence). DNA of the CDR3: TGTGCCAGCAGCCATAAAGCGGGAGGGCCCACAGATACGCAGTATTTT. Translated: CASSHKAGGPTDTQYF.

The gene calls are TRBV5-1 and TRBJ2-1; 8 bases match TRBD1. With 3 bases clipped from V and 5 bases from J, the junction kept 7 bases outside the gene matches. In germline, CDR1 is SGHRS, CDR2 YFSETQ. The CDR3 is 15 residues long. The CDR3 here is CASSSGDRPNNEQFF. In DNA form, the CDR3 reads TGCGCCAGCAGCTCGGGGGACAGGCCCAACAATGAGCAGTTCTTC.

The rearrangement joins TRBV5-1 to TRBJ1-1; 10 bases match TRBD1. V lost 0 bases, J lost 1 base, and 9 bases stayed unmatched. This CDR3 comprises 18 residues. In germline, CDR1 is SGHRS, CDR2 YFSETQ. The CDR3 DNA sequence: TGCGCCAGCAGCTTGGATCGGGACAGGGGATTTCAGAACACTGAAGCTTTCTTT. Translated: CASSLDRDRGFQNTEAFF.

This chain joins TRBV18 and TRBJ2-1; the match to TRBD1 covers 8 bases. The CDR3 is made up of 15 amino acids. V shed 5 bases, J shed 3 bases, and the junction held 6 bases outside the gene matches. CDR1 is KGHSH, CDR2 LQKENI, per germline. The CDR3 region has the DNA TGTGCCAGCTCAGAGAGACAGGGGAACTACAATGAGCAGTTCTTC. It yields the protein CASSERQGNYNEQFF.

The DNA for the CDR3 is TGTGCCAGCAGTGAACTAGCGGGAGGTTCCCCCTACAATGAGCAGTTCTTC. Its protein is CASSELAGGSPYNEQFF. V and J are TRBV6-4 and TRBJ2-1; 12 bases are shared with TRBD2. The CDR3 totals 17 residues. The germline gives CDR1 MRHNA, CDR2 SNTAGT. The V and J ends lost 3 bases and 2 bases, in that order; junction bases with no gene match: 5.